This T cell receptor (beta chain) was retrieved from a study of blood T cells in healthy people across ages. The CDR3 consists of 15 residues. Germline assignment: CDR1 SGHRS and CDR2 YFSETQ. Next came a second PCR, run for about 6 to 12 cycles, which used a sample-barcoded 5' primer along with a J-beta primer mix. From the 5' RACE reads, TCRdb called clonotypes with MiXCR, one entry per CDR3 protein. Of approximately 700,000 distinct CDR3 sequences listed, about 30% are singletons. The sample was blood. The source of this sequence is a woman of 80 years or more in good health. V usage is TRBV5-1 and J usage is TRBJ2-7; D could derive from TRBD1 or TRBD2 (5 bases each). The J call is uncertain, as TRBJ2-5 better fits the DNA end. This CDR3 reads CASSPEVGEQETQYF. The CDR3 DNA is TGCGCCAGCAGCCCCGAAGTGGGGGAACAAGAGACCCAGTACTTC.